These T cell receptor beta chains were read from a single sample in a study of cytotoxic CD8 clonotypes in ibrutinib-treated CLL. The protocol was immunoSEQ multiplex PCR, while the TCRdb copy is restricted to in-frame clones and leaves out a portion. The sample contains about 200,000 clones, about 72% of which appear only once. The sample in question was PBMCs, obtained after 24 months of ibrutinib treatment. These TCRs come from a human donor with chronic lymphocytic leukemia. CDR3s include the opening cysteine and the closing phenylalanine or tryptophan. The D gene is left open where the match is weak. Expanded clones are given a class, and other clones once, few, many or no size at all.

TRBV4-1	TRBD2	TRBJ2-3	NA	CASSQEGGRGTDTQYF	TGCGCCAGCAGCCAAGAGGGCGGGAGGGGCACAGATACGCAGTATTTT
TRBV4-2	NA	TRBJ2-2	NA	CVSSQDSISSAHTGELFF	TGTGTCAGCAGCCAAGATTCGATCTCCTCAGCTCACACCGGGGAGCTGTTTTTT
TRBV6-5	TRBD1	TRBJ1-4	NA	CASRTTGATNEKLFF	TGTGCCAGCAGAACTACAGGGGCGACTAATGAAAAACTGTTTTTT
TRBV9	TRBD1	TRBJ2-2	NA	CASSQPRQGANTGELFF	TGTGCCAGCAGCCAACCCCGACAGGGGGCCAACACCGGGGAGCTGTTTTTT
TRBV4-3	TRBD2	TRBJ2-1	NA	CASSQLREGLYNEQFF	TGCGCCAGCAGCCAGCTCCGGGAGGGCCTCTACAATGAGCAGTTCTTC
TRBV7-8	NA	TRBJ2-7	NA	CASSLMGERGYEQYF	TGTGCCAGCAGCTTAATGGGGGAACGGGGCTACGAGCAGTACTTC
TRBV28	NA	TRBJ2-3	few	CASSFRVAGTDTQYF	TGTGCCAGCAGTTTCAGGGTCGCGGGCACAGATACGCAGTATTTT
TRBV6-1	NA	TRBJ2-3	NA	CASSATWAFADTQYF	TGTGCCAGCAGTGCCACGTGGGCTTTCGCAGATACGCAGTATTTT
TRBV30	NA	TRBJ2-2	NA	CAWRLWRGLAGELFF	TGTGCCTGGAGGTTGTGGCGGGGGCTGGCCGGGGAGCTGTTTTTT
TRBV15	NA	TRBJ1-2	NA	CATSRGQALNYGYTF	TGTGCCACCAGCAGAGGACAGGCACTTAACTATGGCTACACCTTC
TRBV7-2	NA	TRBJ2-3	NA	CASSHPQYF	TGTGCCAGCAGCCACCCGCAGTATTTT
TRBV28	NA	TRBJ2-7	NA	CASSPPLGVTSSYEQYF	TGTGCCAGCAGTCCCCCCCTAGGGGTTACATCCTCCTACGAGCAGTACTTC
TRBV28	NA	TRBJ2-3	NA	CASSLFRGGDQPRGDTQYF	TGTGCCAGCAGTTTATTCCGAGGAGGGGACCAGCCTCGGGGAGATACGCAGTATTTT
TRBV12-5	NA	TRBJ1-1	NA	CASGLTQHTEAFF	TGTGCTAGTGGTTTGACACAGCACACTGAAGCTTTCTTT
TRBV6-6	NA	TRBJ1-5	NA	CASSYRDNQPQHF	TGTGCCAGCAGTTATCGGGACAATCAGCCCCAGCATTTT
TRBV30	NA	TRBJ1-2	NA	CAWSVWGLDGYTF	TGTGCCTGGAGTGTATGGGGTTTAGATGGCTACACCTTC
TRBV7-6	TRBD2	TRBJ2-7	NA	CASRPGLASSYEQYF	TGTGCCAGCAGACCTGGACTAGCGAGCTCCTACGAGCAGTACTTC
TRBV4-1	NA	TRBJ1-5	NA	CASSQGHDSNQPQHF	TGCGCCAGCAGCCAAGGACACGATAGCAATCAGCCCCAGCATTTT
TRBV15	TRBD2	TRBJ2-1	NA	CATSRGLVSYNEQFF	TGTGCCACCAGCAGGGGACTAGTCTCCTACAATGAGCAGTTCTTC
TRBV18	TRBD1	TRBJ2-7	NA	CASSPQLGQGIYEQYF	TGTGCCAGCTCACCACAACTGGGACAGGGGATCTACGAGCAGTACTTC
TRBV5-1	TRBD2	TRBJ2-3	NA	CASSLGLAGGPSDTQYF	TGCGCCAGCAGCTTGGGTCTAGCGGGAGGGCCATCAGATACGCAGTATTTT
TRBV9	NA	TRBJ1-3	NA	CASSLLNGATGNTIYF	TGTGCCAGCAGCCTCCTTAATGGGGCGACTGGAAACACCATATATTTT